These 6 T cell receptor beta chains originate from one sample sequenced in a study of cytomegalovirus exposure and HLA in healthy donors. This PCR relied on a set of 60 Vbeta primers and 13 Jbeta primers. Data came from immunoSEQ multiplex PCR; TCRdb stores just in-frame clones and leaves some out. The sample consists of about 200,000 clones, around four fifths of them appearing once. The specimen sequenced was PBMCs. Receptors originate from a man aged 45-60 years in good health and CMV-seronegative.

V gene TRBV30 combines with J gene TRBJ1-4; 7 bases match TRBD1. With 0 bases clipped from V and 3 bases from J, the junction kept 4 bases outside the gene matches. Per germline, CDR1 GTSNPN and CDR2 SVGIG (reference sequence). The CDR3 loop spans 15 amino acids. The DNA of the CDR3 is TGTGCCTGGAGTGTACAGGGGACAGCTAATGAAAAACTGTTTTTT. Its protein is CAWSVQGTANEKLFF.

The rearrangement joins TRBV7-9 to TRBJ2-5; TRBD1 aligns across 7 bases. This CDR3 is 15 amino acids long. The V gene's germline CDR1 is SEHNR and CDR2 FQNEAQ (reference sequence). The ends lost 5 bases at V and 1 base at J; junction bases unmatched: 7. CDR3 region: CASSRGQAGQETQYF. CDR3 nucleotide sequence: TGTGCCAGCAGCCGCGGACAGGCCGGCCAAGAGACCCAGTACTTC.

This clone was seen a handful of times. The genes are TRBV7-7 and TRBJ2-5; 9 bases line up with TRBD1. Germline V gives CDR1 SSHAT, CDR2 FNYEAQ (reference sequence). The CDR3 is made up of 14 amino acids. V gave up 4 bases and J gave up 7 bases; unmatched junction bases: 7. The DNA for the CDR3 is TGTGCCAGCAGCTATCTACAGGGGGCCGGGACCCAGTACTTC. This sequence encodes CASSYLQGAGTQYF.

Concerning this clone itself: The same CDR3 also results from other DNA sequences found in this sample. The chain uses TRBV28 and TRBJ2-5; tentatively, D is TRBD2 (5 bases). The length of the CDR3 is 16 residues. Germline V gene lookup returns CDR1 MDHEN and CDR2 SYDVKM. Trimming cost V 1 base and J 1 base, with 13 bases left between them. The DNA for the CDR3 is TGTGCCAGCAGTTTATTACCGGGATCCGGCCAAGAGACCCAGTACTTC. Its translation is CASSLLPGSGQETQYF. Using reference TRBV28 and TRBJ2-5 for the parts outside the CDR3, the full variable domain is DVKVTQSSRYLVKRTGEKVFLECVQDMDHENMFWYRQDPGLGLRLIYFSYDVKMKEKGDIPEGYSVSREKKERFSLILESASTNQTSMYLCASSLLPGSGQETQYFGPGTRLLVL.

As regards this clone: One end of the junction is discordant with germline, which a read error may explain. The identical CDR3 is also encoded by other nucleotide sequences in the sample. This sequence joins TRBV15 and TRBJ2-5; no clear D. CDR3 length equals 13 residues. The germline V gene encodes CDR1 LNHNV and CDR2 YYDKDF (reference sequence). DNA for the CDR3: TGCGCCACCAGCAGAGATCCGACGGGGACCCAGTACTTC. Protein product: CATSRDPTGTQYF.

The V and J genes are TRBV5-8 and TRBJ2-7, with D perhaps TRBD1 (5 bases). This CDR3 has 16 residues. The ends were cut back, 6 bases at V and 3 bases at J, with 22 bases in the middle. Germline V gene sequence: CDR1 SGHTS, CDR2 YDEGEE. This CDR3 reads CASTNIVAGYFYEQYF. CDR3 DNA sequence: TGTGCCAGCACCAATATAGTGGCAGGGTATTTCTACGAGCAGTACTTC.